These T cell receptor beta chains were read from a single sample in a study of blood T cell repertoires in COVID-19. Measured with immunoSEQ multiplex PCR; TCRdb has only the in-frame clones, and not every one. The sample has about 170,000 clones, 85% seen once. The sample comprised peripheral blood. The source of these receptors is a human donor with acute or convalescent COVID-19. The donor label of this sample is uncertain. CDR3s leave out the opening cysteine and the closing phenylalanine or tryptophan.

TRBJ1-4,TRBV27,ASSSSAGLYLKLF
TRBJ1-2,TRBV19,ASNPDRVRYGYT
TRBJ1-3,TRBV6-5,ASSRSGNTIY
TRBJ1-2,TRBV27,ASSPWGGHQGYT
TRBJ1-3,TRBV28,ASSSGQLSGNTIY
TRBJ1-4,TRBV27,ASSPWTGGENEKLF
TRBJ2-7,TRBV10-1,ASSEGQGPLRQY
TRBJ2-4,TRBV6-4,ASSGTEILAKNIQY
TRBJ1-2,TRBV7-2,ASSLGQGNYGYT
TRBJ2-3,TRBV24-1,ATSITGTSHTDTQY
TRBJ2-7,TRBV30,AWTKGQGYEQY
TRBJ1-2,TRBV19,ASSIRDRADYGYT
TRBJ2-2,TRBV5-4,ASKTGTGSPGELF
TRBJ2-5,TRBV2,ASSEKGTSGGKQETQY
TRBJ1-2,TRBV6-2/TRBV6-3,ASTPEGLGYT
TRBJ1-5,TRBV18,ASSPGTGSNQPQH
TRBJ1-1,TRBV7-2,ASSLGHKNTEAF
TRBJ1-2,TRBV18,ASSPDRNYGYT
TRBJ1-4,TRBV7-3,ASSQTGQINEKLF
TRBJ1-1,TRBV4-2,ASSQGARGYTEAF